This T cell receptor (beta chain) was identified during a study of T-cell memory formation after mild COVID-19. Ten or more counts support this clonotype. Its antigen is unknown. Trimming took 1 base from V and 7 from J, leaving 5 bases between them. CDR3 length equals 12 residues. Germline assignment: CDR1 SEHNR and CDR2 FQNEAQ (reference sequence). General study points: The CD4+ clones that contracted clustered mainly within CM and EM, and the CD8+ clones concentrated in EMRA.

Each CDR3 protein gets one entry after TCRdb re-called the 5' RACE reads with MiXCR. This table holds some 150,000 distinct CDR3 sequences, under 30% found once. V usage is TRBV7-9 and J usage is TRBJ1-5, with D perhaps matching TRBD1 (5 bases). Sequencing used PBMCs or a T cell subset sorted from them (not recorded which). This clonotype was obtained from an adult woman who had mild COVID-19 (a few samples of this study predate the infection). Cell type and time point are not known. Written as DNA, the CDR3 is TGTGCCAGCAGCTTAGGGGGGCAGCCCCAGCATTTT. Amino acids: CASSLGGQPQHF.